The T cell receptor (beta chain) described here comes from a study of blood T cell repertoires in COVID-19. In the study overall: COVID-19 samples from acute and convalescent phases originated in the United States, Italy and Spain.

Looked up from germline, CDR1 is SGHTA and CDR2 is FQGNSA. The CDR3 spans 13 residues. After removal of 6 bases from V and 3 bases from J, the junction contained 4 bases not matched to a gene. This clone was counted only a few times. Original analysis: Using reference gene primer amplification, nucleated cell counts were estimated. Repertoires were generated with immunoSEQ multiplex PCR, while TCRdb's copy carries only in-frame clones and drops some. Clonal size and the V and J genes are those of that table, whereas D and trimming came from the DNA. The sample holds around 130,000 clones, around 86% seen once.

This receptor was obtained from a man in his forties with active or convalescent COVID-19. The chain combines TRBV7-2 with TRBJ2-7; 8 nucleotides align to TRBD2. Sample: peripheral blood. CDR3 region: CASRPGTSYEQYF. The CDR3 DNA sequence: TGTGCCAGCAGGCCCGGGACTAGCTACGAGCAGTACTTC.